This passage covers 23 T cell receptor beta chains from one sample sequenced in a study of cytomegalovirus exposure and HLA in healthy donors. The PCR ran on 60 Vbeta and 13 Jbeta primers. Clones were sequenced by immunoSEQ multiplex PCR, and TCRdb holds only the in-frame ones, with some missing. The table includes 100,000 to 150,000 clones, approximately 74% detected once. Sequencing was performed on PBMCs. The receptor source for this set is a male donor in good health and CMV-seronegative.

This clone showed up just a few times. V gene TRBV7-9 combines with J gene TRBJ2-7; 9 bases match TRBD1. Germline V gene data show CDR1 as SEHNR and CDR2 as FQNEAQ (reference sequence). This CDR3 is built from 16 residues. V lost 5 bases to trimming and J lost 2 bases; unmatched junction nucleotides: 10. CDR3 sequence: CASSPGTGPSPYEQYF. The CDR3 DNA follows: TGTGCCAGCAGCCCTGGGACAGGGCCTTCACCCTACGAGCAGTACTTC. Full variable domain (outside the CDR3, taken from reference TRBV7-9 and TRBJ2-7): DTGVSQNPRHKITKRGQNVTFRCDPISEHNRLYWYRQTLGQGPEFLTYFQNEAQLEKSRLLSDRFSAERPKGSFSTLEIQRTEQGDSAMYLCASSPGTGPSPYEQYFGPGTRLTVT.

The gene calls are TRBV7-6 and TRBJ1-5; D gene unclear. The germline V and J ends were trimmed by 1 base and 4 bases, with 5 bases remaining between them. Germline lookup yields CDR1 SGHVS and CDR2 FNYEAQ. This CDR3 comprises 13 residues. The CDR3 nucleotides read TGTGCCAGCAGCTTAGGCGAGAATCAGCCCCAGCATTTT. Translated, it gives CASSLGENQPQHF.

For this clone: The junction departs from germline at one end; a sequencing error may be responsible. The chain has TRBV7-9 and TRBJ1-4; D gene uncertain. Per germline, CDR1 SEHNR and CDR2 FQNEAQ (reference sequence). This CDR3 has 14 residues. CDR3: CTSSPPGNNEKLFF. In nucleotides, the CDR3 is TGTACCAGCAGCCCGCCCGGGAATAATGAAAAACTGTTTTTT.

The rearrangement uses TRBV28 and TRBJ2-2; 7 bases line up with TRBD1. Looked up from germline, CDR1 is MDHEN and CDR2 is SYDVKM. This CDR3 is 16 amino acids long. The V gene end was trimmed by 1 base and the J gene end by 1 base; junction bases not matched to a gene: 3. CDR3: CASSLSGTVNTGELFF. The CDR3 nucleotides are TGTGCCAGCAGTTTATCCGGGACAGTGAACACCGGGGAGCTGTTTTTT.

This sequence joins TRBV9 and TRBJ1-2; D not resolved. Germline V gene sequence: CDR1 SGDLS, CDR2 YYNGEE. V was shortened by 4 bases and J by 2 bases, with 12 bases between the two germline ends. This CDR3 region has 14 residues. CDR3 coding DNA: TGTGCCAGCAGCCCCTTAGACAAAAACTATGGCTACACCTTC. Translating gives CASSPLDKNYGYTF.

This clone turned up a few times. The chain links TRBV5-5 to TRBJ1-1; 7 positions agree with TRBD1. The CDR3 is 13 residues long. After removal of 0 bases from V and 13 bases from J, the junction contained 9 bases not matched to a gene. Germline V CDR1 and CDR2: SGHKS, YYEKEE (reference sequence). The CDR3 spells CASSLEGAYVGFF. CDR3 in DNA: TGTGCCAGCAGCTTGGAGGGGGCGTATGTCGGTTTCTTT.

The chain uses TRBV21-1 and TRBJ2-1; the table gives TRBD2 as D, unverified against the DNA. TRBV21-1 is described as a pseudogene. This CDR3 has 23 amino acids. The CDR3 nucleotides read TGTGCCAGCAGCAAAGCTCGACAGGGGCCCAAATGTAGCGGGAGGTTTCCCTACAATGAGCAGTTCTTC. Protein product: CASSKARQGPKCSGRFPYNEQFF.

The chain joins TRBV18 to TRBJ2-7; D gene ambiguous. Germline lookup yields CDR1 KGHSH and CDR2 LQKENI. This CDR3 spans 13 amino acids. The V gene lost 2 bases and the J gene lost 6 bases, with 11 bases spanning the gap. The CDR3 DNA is TGTGCCAGCTCACCAGGGCCTGGAAGCGAGCAGTACTTC. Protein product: CASSPGPGSEQYF.

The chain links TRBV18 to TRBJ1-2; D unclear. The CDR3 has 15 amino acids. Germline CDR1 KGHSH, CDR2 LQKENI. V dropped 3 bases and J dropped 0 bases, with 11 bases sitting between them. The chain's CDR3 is CASSPELGANYGYTF. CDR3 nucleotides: TGTGCCAGCTCACCGGAGCTGGGAGCTAACTATGGCTACACCTTC.

CDR3: CASSAGLAVQETQYF. CDR3 bases: TGTGCCAGCAGCGCGGGACTAGCGGTACAAGAGACCCAGTACTTC. V usage is TRBV7-2 and J usage is TRBJ2-5, with TRBD2 matching over 11 bases. The V gene's germline CDR1 is SGHTA and CDR2 FQGNSA. V trimming: 5 bases; J trimming: 2 bases; junction bases outside the gene matches: 4. This CDR3 is 15 amino acids long. The full variable domain, completed using reference TRBV7-2 and TRBJ2-5, is GAGVSQSPSNKVTEKGKDVELRCDPISGHTALYWYRQSLGQGLEFLIYFQGNSAPDKSGLPSDRFSAERTGGSVSTLTIQRTQQEDSAVYLCASSAGLAVQETQYFGPGTRLLVL.

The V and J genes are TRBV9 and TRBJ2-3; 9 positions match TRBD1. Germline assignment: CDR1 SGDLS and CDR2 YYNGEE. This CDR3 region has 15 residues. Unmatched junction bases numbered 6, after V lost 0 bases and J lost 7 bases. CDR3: CASSVEGTGIYTQYF. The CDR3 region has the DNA TGTGCCAGCAGCGTAGAAGGGACAGGGATATATACGCAGTATTTT. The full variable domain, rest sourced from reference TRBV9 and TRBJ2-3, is DSGVTQTPKHLITATGQRVTLRCSPRSGDLSVYWYQQSLDQGLQFLIQYYNGEERAKGNILERFSAQQFPDLHSELNLSSLELGDSALYFCASSVEGTGIYTQYFGPGTRLTVL.

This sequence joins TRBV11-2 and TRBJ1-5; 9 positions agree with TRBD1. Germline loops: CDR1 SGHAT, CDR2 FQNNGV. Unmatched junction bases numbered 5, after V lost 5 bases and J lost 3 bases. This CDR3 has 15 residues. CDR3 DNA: TGTGCCAGCAGCCTCGGGACAGGGTCCAATCAGCCCCAGCATTTT. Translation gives CASSLGTGSNQPQHF.

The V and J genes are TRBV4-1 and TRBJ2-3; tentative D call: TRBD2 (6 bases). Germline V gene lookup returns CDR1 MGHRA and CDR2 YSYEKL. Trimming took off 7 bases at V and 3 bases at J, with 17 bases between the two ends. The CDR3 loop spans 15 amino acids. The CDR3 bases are TGCGCCAGCAACCCTTTTGCGGGAAGGACAGATACGCAGTATTTT. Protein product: CASNPFAGRTDTQYF.

DNA for the CDR3: TGCAGCGTTGGGCTCTTAGGACTAGCGAACAATGAGCAGTTCTTC. Translating it yields CSVGLLGLANNEQFF. The chain recombines TRBV29-1 with TRBJ2-1; the match to TRBD2 covers 9 bases. V lost 4 bases, J lost 5 bases, and 9 bases stayed unmatched. Germline lookup yields CDR1 SQVTM and CDR2 ANQGSEA. The CDR3 has 15 amino acids.

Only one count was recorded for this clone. The CDR3 DNA follows: TGTGCCAGCAGCTTAGATATACCTAGCAATGAGCAGTTCTTC. Its translation: CASSLDIPSNEQFF. V gene TRBV11-2 combines with J gene TRBJ2-1; no reliable D call. This CDR3 region has 14 residues. The V end was cut by 0 bases, the J end by 6 bases, with 9 bases between. Germline values: CDR1 SGHAT, CDR2 FQNNGV.

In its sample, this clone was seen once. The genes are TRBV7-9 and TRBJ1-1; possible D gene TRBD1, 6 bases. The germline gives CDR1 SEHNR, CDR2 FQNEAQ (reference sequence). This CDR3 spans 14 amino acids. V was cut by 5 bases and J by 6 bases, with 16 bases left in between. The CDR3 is CASSRGQGSAEAFF. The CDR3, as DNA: TGTGCCAGCAGCCGGGGACAAGGATCCGCTGAAGCTTTCTTT.

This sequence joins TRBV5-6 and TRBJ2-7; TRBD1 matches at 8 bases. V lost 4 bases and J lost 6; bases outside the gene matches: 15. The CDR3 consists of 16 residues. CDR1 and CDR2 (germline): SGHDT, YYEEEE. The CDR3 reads CASSPGAGTGVGEQYF. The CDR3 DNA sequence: TGTGCCAGCAGCCCAGGCGCCGGGACAGGAGTAGGCGAGCAGTACTTC.

CDR3 bases: TGTGCCAGCAGTTCCCCGACTGGCGGGGGGTATCCAGATACGCAGTATTTT. Translation: CASSSPTGGGYPDTQYF. V gene TRBV28 combines with J gene TRBJ2-3; 8 bases map to TRBD2. Germline V gene lookup returns CDR1 MDHEN and CDR2 SYDVKM. The CDR3 contains 17 residues. The V and J ends lost 4 bases and 4 bases, in that order; junction bases with no gene match: 13. Full variable domain (remainder filled in from reference TRBV28 and TRBJ2-3): DVKVTQSSRYLVKRTGEKVFLECVQDMDHENMFWYRQDPGLGLRLIYFSYDVKMKEKGDIPEGYSVSREKKERFSLILESASTNQTSMYLCASSSPTGGGYPDTQYFGPGTRLTVL.

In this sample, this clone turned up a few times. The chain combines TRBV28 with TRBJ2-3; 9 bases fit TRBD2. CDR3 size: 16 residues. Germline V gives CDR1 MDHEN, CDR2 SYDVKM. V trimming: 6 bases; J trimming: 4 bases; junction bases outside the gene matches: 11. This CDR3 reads CASSPERAGGPDTQYF. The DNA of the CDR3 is TGTGCCAGCAGCCCGGAGAGGGCGGGAGGGCCAGATACGCAGTATTTT.

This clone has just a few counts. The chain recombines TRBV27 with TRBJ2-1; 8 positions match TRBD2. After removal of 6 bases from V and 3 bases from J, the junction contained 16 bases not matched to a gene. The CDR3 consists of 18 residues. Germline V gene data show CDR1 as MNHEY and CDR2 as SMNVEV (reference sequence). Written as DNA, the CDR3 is TGTGCCAGCAGCAGCCCCGGGACTAGAGGTGTACGCTACAATGAGCAGTTCTTC. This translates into CASSSPGTRGVRYNEQFF.

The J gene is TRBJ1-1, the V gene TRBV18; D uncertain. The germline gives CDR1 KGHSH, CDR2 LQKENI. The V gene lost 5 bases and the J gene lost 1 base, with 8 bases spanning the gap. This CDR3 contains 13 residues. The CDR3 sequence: CASSDTRNTEAFF. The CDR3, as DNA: TGTGCCAGCTCAGACACCCGGAACACTGAAGCTTTCTTT.

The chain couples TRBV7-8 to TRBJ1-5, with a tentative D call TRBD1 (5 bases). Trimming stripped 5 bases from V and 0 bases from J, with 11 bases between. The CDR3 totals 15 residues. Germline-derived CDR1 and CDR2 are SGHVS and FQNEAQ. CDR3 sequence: CASSPREYSNQPQHF. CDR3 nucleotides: TGTGCCAGCAGCCCCAGGGAATATAGCAATCAGCCCCAGCATTTT.

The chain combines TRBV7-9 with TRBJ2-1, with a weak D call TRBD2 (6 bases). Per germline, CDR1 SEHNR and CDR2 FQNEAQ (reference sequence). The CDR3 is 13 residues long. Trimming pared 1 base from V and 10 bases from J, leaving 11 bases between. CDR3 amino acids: CASSLVVRGEQFF. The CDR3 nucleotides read TGTGCCAGCAGCTTAGTAGTGCGGGGCGAGCAGTTCTTC.